Sequencing of this T cell receptor beta chain was carried out in a study of OX40 agonist ivuxolimab in advanced cancers. As for the study in general: Ivuxolimab, an antibody acting as an agonist of OX40 (CD134), was used to treat patients. Two cutaneous melanoma patients and one hepatocellular carcinoma patient, three in all, had partial responses. Broader study findings: Antigen specificity was not determined for the expanded peripheral T cells.

The assay was immunoSEQ multiplex PCR, and TCRdb's table has in-frame clones only and misses some. The repertoire consists of under 25,000 clones, with roughly nine tenths occurring once and the leading ten covering 40% to 55%. With autoimmune disease history or systemic immunosuppression, patients were excluded. The CDR3 spans 18 residues. V gave up 5 bases and J gave up 5 bases; unmatched junction bases: 15. Germline CDR1 and CDR2: MGHRA and YSYEKL. Turning to this clone: Its antigen is currently unknown.

The sample consisted of CD4+ or CD8+ T cells sorted from blood, taken in a trial of the OX40 agonist ivuxolimab. The sequence came from an adult with an advanced solid tumor such as melanoma, head and neck, liver or kidney cancer. This chain connects TRBV4-1 to TRBJ2-6, with 7 positions matching TRBD2. CDR3 amino acids: CASSGAGEPQSRANVLTF. The DNA for the CDR3 is TGCGCCAGCAGCGGGGCGGGAGAACCACAAAGTCGGGCCAACGTCCTGACTTTC.